A selection of T cell receptor beta chains follows, all from one sample in a study of T cell responses to AZD1222 COVID-19 vaccine. Sequencing used immunoSEQ multiplex PCR; TCRdb keeps in-frame clones, though not all of them. The repertoire has roughly 100,000 clones, roughly nine tenths of them found once; the top ten carry 3.5% to 4%. The sample here was peripheral blood, taken on day 0 of AZD1222 vaccination. These TCRs come from an adult in good health. Both conserved end residues are part of each CDR3. Fields, in order: V gene, J gene, D gene, clone size, CDR3 DNA, CDR3 protein. D genes are given only for firm matches. Size is stated for part of the rows, as once, few or many counts, or as a class when the clone is expanded.

V: TRBV20-1; J: TRBJ2-2; D: TRBD2; size: .; DNA: TGCAGTGCTAGTCAGGGCGGGGGACTGAACACCGGGGAGCTGTTTTTT; CDR3: CSASQGGGLNTGELFF
V: TRBV6-5; J: TRBJ1-4; D: .; size: .; DNA: TGTGCCAGCAGTTCGGGGGCTGGTAATGAAAAACTGTTTTTT; CDR3: CASSSGAGNEKLFF
V: TRBV27; J: TRBJ1-6; D: .; size: .; DNA: TGTGCCAGCAGCCCAGAAGGGGGTCCGAACTCACCCCTCCACTTT; CDR3: CASSPEGGPNSPLHF
V: TRBV9; J: TRBJ2-6; D: .; size: .; DNA: TGTGCCAGCAGCTCTACGAGTCTCTCTTCTGGGGCCAACGTCCTGACTTTC; CDR3: CASSSTSLSSGANVLTF
V: TRBV5-5; J: TRBJ2-7; D: TRBD1; size: .; DNA: TGTGCCAGCAGCTTGAGGGGGCCGTACTCCTACGAGCAGTACTTC; CDR3: CASSLRGPYSYEQYF
V: TRBV27; J: TRBJ2-5; D: TRBD2; size: .; DNA: TGTGCCAGCCCCACTAGCGGGGGGGATTTCGGGCGCGGAGAGACCCAGTACTTC; CDR3: CASPTSGGDFGRGETQYF
V: TRBV5-4; J: TRBJ1-6; D: .; size: .; DNA: TGTGCCAGCAGCTTGGAGTCAGTGAATAATTCACCCCTCCACTTT; CDR3: CASSLESVNNSPLHF
V: TRBV6-6; J: TRBJ2-7; D: .; size: .; DNA: TGTGCCAGCAGGGGACCTCCTTACGAGCAGTACTTC; CDR3: CASRGPPYEQYF
V: TRBV27; J: TRBJ1-2; D: TRBD1; size: .; DNA: TGTGCCAGCAGTTTATCCTGGACAGGGATCTATGGCTACACCTTC; CDR3: CASSLSWTGIYGYTF
V: TRBV10-2; J: TRBJ2-4; D: .; size: .; DNA: TGCGCCAGCAGAAACGGGACCTGGGGTGGGAAAAACATTCAGTACTTC; CDR3: CASRNGTWGGKNIQYF
V: TRBV7-2; J: TRBJ2-7; D: TRBD1; size: once; DNA: TGTGCCAGCAGCTCCGACAGGGGACCCTACGAGCAGTACTTC; CDR3: CASSSDRGPYEQYF
V: TRBV27; J: TRBJ1-1; D: TRBD1; size: few; DNA: TGTGCCAGTCAACGACAGGGGGAGAACACTGAAGCTTTCTTT; CDR3: CASQRQGENTEAFF
V: TRBV14; J: TRBJ1-3; D: .; size: .; DNA: TGTGCCAGCAGCCAAGTCCGGGGATACACCATATATTTT; CDR3: CASSQVRGYTIYF
V: TRBV6-5; J: TRBJ2-1; D: .; size: .; DNA: TGTGCCAGCAGTTACTCGAACGGGTACAATGAGCAGTTCTTC; CDR3: CASSYSNGYNEQFF
V: TRBV5-1; J: TRBJ1-2; D: .; size: .; DNA: TGCGCCAGCAGCTTGGAAGGGGCTGATGGCTACACCTTC; CDR3: CASSLEGADGYTF
V: TRBV12-3/TRBV12-4; J: TRBJ2-7; D: .; size: .; DNA: TGTGCCAGCAGTCTCCTCCCTTCCTACGAGCAGTACTTC; CDR3: CASSLLPSYEQYF
V: TRBV6-2/TRBV6-3; J: TRBJ2-7; D: .; size: .; DNA: TGTGCCAGCAGTGACGGGGATCCGGACCTCTACGAGCAGTACTTC; CDR3: CASSDGDPDLYEQYF
V: TRBV12-5; J: TRBJ1-2; D: TRBD1; size: .; DNA: TGTGCTAGTGCCTCCGGGACAGAAGGCTACACCTTC; CDR3: CASASGTEGYTF
V: TRBV6-2/TRBV6-3; J: TRBJ1-5; D: .; size: .; DNA: TGTGCCAGCAGTGGCGGCGGGGACCGGTGGGGCAATCAGCCCCAGCATTTT; CDR3: CASSGGGDRWGNQPQHF
V: TRBV12-3/TRBV12-4; J: TRBJ1-4; D: .; size: .; DNA: TGTGCCAGCAGTTTAGGTAAAAAACTGTTTTTT; CDR3: CASSLGKKLFF
V: TRBV25-1; J: TRBJ1-1; D: TRBD1; size: few; DNA: TGTGCCAGCGGACAGGGGGAGGGGAACACTGAAGCTTTCTTT; CDR3: CASGQGEGNTEAFF
V: TRBV5-1; J: TRBJ2-2; D: TRBD2; size: .; DNA: TGCGCCAGCAGCTTGATGATAGCGGGGAACGGGGAGCTGTTTTTT; CDR3: CASSLMIAGNGELFF
V: TRBV9; J: TRBJ2-1; D: .; size: .; DNA: TGTGCCAGCAGCCCCTCTTTACGGGGTGTCTCCTACAATGAGCAGTTCTTC; CDR3: CASSPSLRGVSYNEQFF
V: TRBV4-3; J: TRBJ1-1; D: .; size: .; DNA: TGCGCCAGCAGCCAAGATGTGGGGTACAGGGAGGACACTGAAGCTTTCTTT; CDR3: CASSQDVGYREDTEAFF
V: TRBV7-2; J: TRBJ1-1; D: .; size: .; DNA: TGTGCCAGCTGTAATACAGGAGCGAACACTGAAGCTTTCTTT; CDR3: CASCNTGANTEAFF
V: TRBV13; J: TRBJ2-3; D: TRBD2; size: .; DNA: TGTGCCAGCAGCCCCCGTGGTAGCGGGGGCACGAGCACAGATACGCAGTATTTT; CDR3: CASSPRGSGGTSTDTQYF